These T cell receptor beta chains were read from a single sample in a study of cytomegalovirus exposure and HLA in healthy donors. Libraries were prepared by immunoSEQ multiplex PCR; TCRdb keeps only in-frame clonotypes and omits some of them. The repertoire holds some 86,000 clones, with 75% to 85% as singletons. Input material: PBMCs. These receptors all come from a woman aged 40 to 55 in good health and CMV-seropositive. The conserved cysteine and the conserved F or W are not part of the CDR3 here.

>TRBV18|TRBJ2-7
ASSPTAGGTPPL
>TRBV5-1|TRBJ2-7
ASSLELAGYEQY
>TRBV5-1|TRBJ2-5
ASSHLAGGQETQY
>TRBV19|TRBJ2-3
ASRDSSTDTQY
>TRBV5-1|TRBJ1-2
ASSLTGGDSYGYT
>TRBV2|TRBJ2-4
ASSPGLAGAGNIQY
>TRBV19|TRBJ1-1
ASSIGARTVNTEAF
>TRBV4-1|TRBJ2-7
ASSQVRTSGDYEQY
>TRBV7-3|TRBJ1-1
ASSPYGMGAPLNTEAF
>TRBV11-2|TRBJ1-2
ASSLDPQGTNYGYT
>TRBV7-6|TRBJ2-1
ASSLAPPQSREQF
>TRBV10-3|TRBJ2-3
AISEIGGDTQY
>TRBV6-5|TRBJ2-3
ASGAFSTDTQY
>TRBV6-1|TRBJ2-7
ASSEPPEGASGSYEQY
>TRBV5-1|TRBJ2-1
ASSFAPSGSNNEQF
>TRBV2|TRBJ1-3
ASTRQGYASGNTIY
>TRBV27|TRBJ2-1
ASRIAGIGEQF
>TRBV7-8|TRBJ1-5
ASSMTGRNQPQH
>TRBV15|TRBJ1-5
ATSRVGVSNQPQH
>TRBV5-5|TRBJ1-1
ASRAPGQGGPEAF